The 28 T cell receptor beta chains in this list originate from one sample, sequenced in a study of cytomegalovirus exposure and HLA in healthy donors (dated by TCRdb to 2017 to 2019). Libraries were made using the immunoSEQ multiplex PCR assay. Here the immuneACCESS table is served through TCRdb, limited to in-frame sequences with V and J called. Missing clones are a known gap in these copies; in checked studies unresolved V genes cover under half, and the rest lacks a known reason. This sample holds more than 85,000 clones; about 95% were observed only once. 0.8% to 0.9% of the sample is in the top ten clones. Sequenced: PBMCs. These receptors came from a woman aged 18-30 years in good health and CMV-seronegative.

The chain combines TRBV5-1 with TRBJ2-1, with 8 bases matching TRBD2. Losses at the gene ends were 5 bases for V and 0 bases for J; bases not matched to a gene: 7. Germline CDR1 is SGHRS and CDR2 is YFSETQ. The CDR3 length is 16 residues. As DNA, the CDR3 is TGCGCCAGCAGTCGAAGGACTAGCAGCTCCTACAATGAGCAGTTCTTC. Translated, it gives CASSRRTSSSYNEQFF.

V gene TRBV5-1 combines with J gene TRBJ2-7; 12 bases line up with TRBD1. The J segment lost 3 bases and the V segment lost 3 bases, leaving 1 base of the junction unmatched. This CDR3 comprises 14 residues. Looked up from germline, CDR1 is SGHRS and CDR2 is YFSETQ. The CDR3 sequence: CASSWDRGRYEQYF. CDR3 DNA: TGCGCCAGCAGCTGGGACAGGGGGCGCTACGAGCAGTACTTC.

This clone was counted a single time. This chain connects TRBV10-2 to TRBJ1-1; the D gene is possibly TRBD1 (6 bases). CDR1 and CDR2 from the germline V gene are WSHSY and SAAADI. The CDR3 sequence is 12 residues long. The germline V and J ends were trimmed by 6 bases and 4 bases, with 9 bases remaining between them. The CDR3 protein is CASRTGSTEAFF. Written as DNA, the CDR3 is TGCGCCAGCAGGACAGGATCCACTGAAGCTTTCTTT.

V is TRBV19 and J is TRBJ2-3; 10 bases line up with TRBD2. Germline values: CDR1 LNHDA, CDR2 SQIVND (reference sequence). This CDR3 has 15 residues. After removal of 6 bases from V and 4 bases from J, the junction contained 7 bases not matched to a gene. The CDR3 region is CASSLSGRAADTQYF. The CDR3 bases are TGTGCCAGTAGCCTCAGCGGGAGGGCCGCAGATACGCAGTATTTT.

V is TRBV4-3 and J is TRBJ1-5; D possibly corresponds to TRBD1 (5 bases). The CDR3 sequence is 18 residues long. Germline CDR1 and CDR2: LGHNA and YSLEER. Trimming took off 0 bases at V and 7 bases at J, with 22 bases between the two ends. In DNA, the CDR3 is TGCGCCAGCAGCCAAGATGGATGGGGCAGGGAGGCTTCCCAGCCCCAGCATTTT. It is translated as CASSQDGWGREASQPQHF.

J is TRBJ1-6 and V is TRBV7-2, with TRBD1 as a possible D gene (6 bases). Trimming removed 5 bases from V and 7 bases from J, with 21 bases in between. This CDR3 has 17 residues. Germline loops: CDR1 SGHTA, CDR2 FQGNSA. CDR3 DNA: TGTGCCAGCAGCCCGAACGCGGGGGGCGCCGGAAATTCACCCCTCCACTTT. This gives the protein CASSPNAGGAGNSPLHF.

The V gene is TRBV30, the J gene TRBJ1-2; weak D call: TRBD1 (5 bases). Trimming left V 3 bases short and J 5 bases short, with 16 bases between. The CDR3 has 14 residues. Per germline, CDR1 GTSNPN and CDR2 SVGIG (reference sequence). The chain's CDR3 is CAWSSPDISYGYTF. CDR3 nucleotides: TGTGCCTGGAGCTCACCGGACATTTCTTATGGCTACACCTTC.

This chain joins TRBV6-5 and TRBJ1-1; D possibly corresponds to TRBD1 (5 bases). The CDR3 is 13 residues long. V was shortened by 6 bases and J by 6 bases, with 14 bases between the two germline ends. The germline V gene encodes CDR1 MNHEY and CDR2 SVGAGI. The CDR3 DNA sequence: TGTGCCAGCAGCCTTATTGGGGGGGCTGAAGCTTTCTTT. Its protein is CASSLIGGAEAFF.

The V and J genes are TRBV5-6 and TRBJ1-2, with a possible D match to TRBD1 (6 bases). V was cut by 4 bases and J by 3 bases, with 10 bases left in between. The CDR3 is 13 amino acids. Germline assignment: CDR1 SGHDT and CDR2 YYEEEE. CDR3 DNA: TGTGCCAGCAGCCAGACAGGTTACTATGGCTACACCTTC. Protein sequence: CASSQTGYYGYTF.

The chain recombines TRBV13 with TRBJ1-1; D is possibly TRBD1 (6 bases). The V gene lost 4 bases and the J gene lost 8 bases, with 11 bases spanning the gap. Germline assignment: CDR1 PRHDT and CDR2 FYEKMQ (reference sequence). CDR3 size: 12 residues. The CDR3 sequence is CASSWAGTEAFF. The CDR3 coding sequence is TGTGCCAGCAGCTGGGCCGGGACAGAAGCTTTCTTT.

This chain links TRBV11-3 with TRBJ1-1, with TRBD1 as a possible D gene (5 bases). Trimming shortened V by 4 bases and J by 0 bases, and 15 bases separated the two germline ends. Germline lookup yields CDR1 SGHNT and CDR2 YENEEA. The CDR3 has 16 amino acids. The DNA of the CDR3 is TGTGCCAGCAGCTCCCCCCTTGGGGGGTTGAACACTGAAGCTTTCTTT. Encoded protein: CASSSPLGGLNTEAFF. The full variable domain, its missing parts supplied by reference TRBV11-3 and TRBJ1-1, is EAGVVQSPRYKIIEKKQPVAFWCNPISGHNTLYWYLQNLGQGPELLIRYENEEAVDDSQLPKDRFSAERLKGVDSTLKIQPAELGDSAVYLCASSSPLGGLNTEAFFGQGTRLTVV.

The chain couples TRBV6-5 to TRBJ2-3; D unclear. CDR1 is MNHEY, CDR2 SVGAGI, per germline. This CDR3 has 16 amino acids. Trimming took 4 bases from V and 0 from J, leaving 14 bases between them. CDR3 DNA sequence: TGTGCCAGCAGTTTGAACGGTGACACTAGCACAGATACGCAGTATTTT. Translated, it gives CASSLNGDTSTDTQYF.

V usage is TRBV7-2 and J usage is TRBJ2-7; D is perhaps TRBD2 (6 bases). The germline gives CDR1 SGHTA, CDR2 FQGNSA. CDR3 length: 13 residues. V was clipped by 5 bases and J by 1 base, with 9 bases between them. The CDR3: CASSGGTSYEQYF. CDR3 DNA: TGTGCCAGCAGCGGCGGGACTTCCTACGAGCAGTACTTC. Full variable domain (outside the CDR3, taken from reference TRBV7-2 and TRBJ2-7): GAGVSQSPSNKVTEKGKDVELRCDPISGHTALYWYRQSLGQGLEFLIYFQGNSAPDKSGLPSDRFSAERTGGSVSTLTIQRTQQEDSAVYLCASSGGTSYEQYFGPGTRLTVT.

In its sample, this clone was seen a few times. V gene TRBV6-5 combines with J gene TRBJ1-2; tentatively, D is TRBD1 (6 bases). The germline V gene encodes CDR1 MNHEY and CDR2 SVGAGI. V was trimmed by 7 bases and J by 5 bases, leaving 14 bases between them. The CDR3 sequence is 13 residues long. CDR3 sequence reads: CASTLDRKYGYTF. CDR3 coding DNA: TGTGCCAGCACATTAGACAGGAAGTATGGCTACACCTTC.

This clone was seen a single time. This CDR3 is CASSLTGTGRYEQYF. The DNA for the CDR3 is TGTGCCAGCAGCTTAACCGGGACAGGGCGCTACGAGCAGTACTTC. V is TRBV7-3 and J is TRBJ2-7; 9 nucleotides match TRBD1. Germline V gene data show CDR1 as SGHTA and CDR2 as FQGTGA. Trimming took 0 bases from V and 3 from J; bases not matched to a gene: 3. This CDR3 region has 15 residues. Variable domain in full (rest from reference TRBV7-3 and TRBJ2-7): GAGVSQTPSNKVTEKGKYVELRCDPISGHTALYWYRQSLGQGPEFLIYFQGTGAADDSGLPNDRFFAVRPEGSVSTLKIQRTERGDSAVYLCASSLTGTGRYEQYFGPGTRLTVT.

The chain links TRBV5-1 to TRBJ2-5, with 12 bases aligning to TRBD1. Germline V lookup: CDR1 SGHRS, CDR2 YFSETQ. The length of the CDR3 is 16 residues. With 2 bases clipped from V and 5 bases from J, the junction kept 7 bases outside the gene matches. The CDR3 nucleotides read TGCGCCAGCAGCTTAACCCGGGACAGGGGGCGGGAGACCCAGTACTTC. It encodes CASSLTRDRGRETQYF.

The CDR3 sequence: CASSLRRGVNTGELFF. CDR3 nucleotide sequence: TGTGCCAGCAGCTTGAGGCGGGGGGTGAACACCGGGGAGCTGTTTTTT. The chain links TRBV7-8 to TRBJ2-2; 8 bases agree with TRBD2. The CDR3 is 16 residues long. In germline, CDR1 is SGHVS, CDR2 FQNEAQ. The ends lost 3 bases at V and 1 base at J; junction bases unmatched: 4.

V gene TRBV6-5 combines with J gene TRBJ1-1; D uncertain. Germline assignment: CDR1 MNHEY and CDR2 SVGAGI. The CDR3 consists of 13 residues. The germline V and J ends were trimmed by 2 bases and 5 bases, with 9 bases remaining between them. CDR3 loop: CASSYAIRTEAFF. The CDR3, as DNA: TGTGCCAGCAGTTACGCTATCAGGACTGAAGCTTTCTTT.

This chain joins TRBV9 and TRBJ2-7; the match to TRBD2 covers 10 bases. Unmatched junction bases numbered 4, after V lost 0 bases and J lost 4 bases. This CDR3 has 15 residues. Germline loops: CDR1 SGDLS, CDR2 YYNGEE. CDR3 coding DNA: TGTGCCAGCAGCGTAGGCGCTAGCGGGAGTTACGAGCAGTACTTC. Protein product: CASSVGASGSYEQYF.

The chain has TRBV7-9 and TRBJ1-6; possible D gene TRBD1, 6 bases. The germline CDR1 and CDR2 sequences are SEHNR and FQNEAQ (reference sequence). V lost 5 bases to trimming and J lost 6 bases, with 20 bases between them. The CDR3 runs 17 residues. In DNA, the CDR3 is TGTGCCAGCAGCCCGATTGACGGTGACAGGATTAATTCACCCCTCCACTTT. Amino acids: CASSPIDGDRINSPLHF.

The CDR3 protein is CAISESPTQAWPQHF. As DNA, the CDR3 is TGTGCCATCAGTGAGTCGCCAACACAGGCGTGGCCCCAGCATTTT. The genes are TRBV10-3 and TRBJ1-5; TRBD1 might be the D (5 bases). Trimming pared 0 bases from V and 9 bases from J, leaving 15 bases between. CDR1 ENHRY and CDR2 SYGVKD come from the germline V gene. The CDR3 loop spans 15 amino acids.

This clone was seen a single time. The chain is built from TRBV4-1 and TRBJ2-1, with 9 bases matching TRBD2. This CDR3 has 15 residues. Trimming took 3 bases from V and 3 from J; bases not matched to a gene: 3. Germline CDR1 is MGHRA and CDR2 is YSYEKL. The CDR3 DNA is TGCGCCAGCAGCCAGCCAGCGGGAGGCTACAATGAGCAGTTCTTC. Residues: CASSQPAGGYNEQFF.

The CDR3 DNA follows: TGTGCCAGCACCGCACCGCGGGACCGCTACGAGCAGTACTTC. Translating it yields CASTAPRDRYEQYF. The V call is TRBV6-6, the J call TRBJ2-7; tentative D call: TRBD2 (6 bases). The germline V gene has CDR1 MNHNY and CDR2 SVGAGI (reference sequence). The CDR3 spans 14 residues. Trimming removed 7 bases from V and 3 bases from J, with 16 bases in between.

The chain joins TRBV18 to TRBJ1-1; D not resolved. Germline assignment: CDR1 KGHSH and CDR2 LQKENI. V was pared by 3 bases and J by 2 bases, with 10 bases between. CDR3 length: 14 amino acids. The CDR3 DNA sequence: TGTGCCAGCTCACCTACTCGGGGAAACACTGAAGCTTTCTTT. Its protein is CASSPTRGNTEAFF. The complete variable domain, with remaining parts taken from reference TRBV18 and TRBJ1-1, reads NAGVMQNPRHLVRRRGQEARLRCSPMKGHSHVYWYRQLPEEGLKFMVYLQKENIIDESGMPKERFSAEFPKEGPSILRIQQVVRGDSAAYFCASSPTRGNTEAFFGQGTRLTVV.

CDR3 loop: CASSPPAPSGNQETQYF. The CDR3 DNA follows: TGTGCCAGCAGCCCCCCGGCACCTAGCGGCAACCAAGAGACCCAGTACTTC. The V call is TRBV7-9, the J call TRBJ2-5; 7 bases map to TRBD2. Germline V gene sequence: CDR1 SEHNR, CDR2 FQNEAQ (reference sequence). After removal of 5 bases from V and 0 bases from J, the junction contained 12 bases not matched to a gene. The CDR3 has 17 amino acids.

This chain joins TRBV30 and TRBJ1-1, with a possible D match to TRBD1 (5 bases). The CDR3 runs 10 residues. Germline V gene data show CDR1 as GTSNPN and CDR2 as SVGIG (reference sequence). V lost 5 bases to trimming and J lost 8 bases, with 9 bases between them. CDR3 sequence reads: CAWAQGEAFF. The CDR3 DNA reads TGTGCCTGGGCCCAGGGAGAAGCTTTCTTT.

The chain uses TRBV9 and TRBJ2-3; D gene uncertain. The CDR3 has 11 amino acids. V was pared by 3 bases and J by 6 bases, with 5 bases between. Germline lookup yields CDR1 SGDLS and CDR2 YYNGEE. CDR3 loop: CASSAGDTQYF. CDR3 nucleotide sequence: TGTGCCAGCAGCGCCGGGGATACGCAGTATTTT.

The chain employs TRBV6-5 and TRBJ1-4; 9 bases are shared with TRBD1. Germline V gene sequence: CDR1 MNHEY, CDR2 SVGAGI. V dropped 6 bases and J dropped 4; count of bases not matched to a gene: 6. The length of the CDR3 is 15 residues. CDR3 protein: CASSEGTGRNEKLFF. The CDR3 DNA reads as TGTGCCAGCAGCGAGGGGACAGGGCGTAATGAAAAACTGTTTTTT.